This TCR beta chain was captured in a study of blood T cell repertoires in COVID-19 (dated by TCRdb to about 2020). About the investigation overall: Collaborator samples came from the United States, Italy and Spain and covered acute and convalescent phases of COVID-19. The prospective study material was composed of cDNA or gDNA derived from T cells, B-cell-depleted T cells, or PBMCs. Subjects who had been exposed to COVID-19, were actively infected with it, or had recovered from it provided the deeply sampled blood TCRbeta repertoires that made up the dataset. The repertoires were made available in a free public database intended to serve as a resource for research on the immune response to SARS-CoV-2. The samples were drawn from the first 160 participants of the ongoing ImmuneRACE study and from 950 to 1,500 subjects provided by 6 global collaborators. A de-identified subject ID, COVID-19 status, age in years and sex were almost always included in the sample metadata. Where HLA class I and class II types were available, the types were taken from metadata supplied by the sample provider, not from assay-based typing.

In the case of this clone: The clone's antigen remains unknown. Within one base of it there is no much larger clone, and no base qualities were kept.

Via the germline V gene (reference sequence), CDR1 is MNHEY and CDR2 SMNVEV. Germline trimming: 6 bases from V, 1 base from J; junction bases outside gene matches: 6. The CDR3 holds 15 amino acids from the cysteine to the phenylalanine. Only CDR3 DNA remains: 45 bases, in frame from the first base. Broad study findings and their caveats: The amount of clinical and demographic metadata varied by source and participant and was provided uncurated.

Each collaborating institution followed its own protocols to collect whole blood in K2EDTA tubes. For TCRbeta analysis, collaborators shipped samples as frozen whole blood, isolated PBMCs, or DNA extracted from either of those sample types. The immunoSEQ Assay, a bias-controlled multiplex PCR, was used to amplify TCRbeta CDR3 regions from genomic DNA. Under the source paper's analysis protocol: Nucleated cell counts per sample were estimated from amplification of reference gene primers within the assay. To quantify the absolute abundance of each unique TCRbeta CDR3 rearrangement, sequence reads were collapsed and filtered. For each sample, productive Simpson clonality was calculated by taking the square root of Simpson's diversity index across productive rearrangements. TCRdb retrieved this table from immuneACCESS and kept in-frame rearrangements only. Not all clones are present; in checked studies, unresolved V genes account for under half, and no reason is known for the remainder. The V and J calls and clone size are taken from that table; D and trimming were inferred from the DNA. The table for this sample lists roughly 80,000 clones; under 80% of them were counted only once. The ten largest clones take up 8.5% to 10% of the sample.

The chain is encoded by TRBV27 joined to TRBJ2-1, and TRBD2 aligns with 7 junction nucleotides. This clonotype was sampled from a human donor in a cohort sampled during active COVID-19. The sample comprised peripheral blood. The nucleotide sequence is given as TGTGCCAGCAGGATGGGGGGGTGGTCCTACAATGAGCAGTTCTTC. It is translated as CASRMGGWSYNEQFF.